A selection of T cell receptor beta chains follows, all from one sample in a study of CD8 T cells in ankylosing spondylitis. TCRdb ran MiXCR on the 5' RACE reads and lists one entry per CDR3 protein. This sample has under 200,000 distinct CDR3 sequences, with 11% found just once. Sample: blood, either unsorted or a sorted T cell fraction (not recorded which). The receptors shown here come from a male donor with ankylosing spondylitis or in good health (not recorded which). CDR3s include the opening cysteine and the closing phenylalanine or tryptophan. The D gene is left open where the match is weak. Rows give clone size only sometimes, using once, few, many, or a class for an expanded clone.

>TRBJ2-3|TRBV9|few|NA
CASSVTSGVGPDTQYF
TGTGCCAGCAGCGTAACATCGGGAGTGGGCCCAGATACGCAGTATTTT
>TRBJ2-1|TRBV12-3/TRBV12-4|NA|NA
CASTGSQHYNEQFF
TGTGCCAGCACTGGTTCCCAGCACTACAATGAGCAGTTCTTC
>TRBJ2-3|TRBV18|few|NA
CASSPGTWSTDTQYF
TGTGCCAGCTCCCCCGGGACTTGGAGCACAGATACGCAGTATTTT
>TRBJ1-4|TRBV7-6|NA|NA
CASSENLGGSEKLFF
TGTGCCAGCAGCGAAAATCTCGGAGGGTCTGAAAAACTGTTTTTT
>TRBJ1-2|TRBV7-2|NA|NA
CASSLQAGGLDGYTF
TGTGCCAGCAGCCTCCAGGCTGGGGGCTTGGATGGCTACACCTTC
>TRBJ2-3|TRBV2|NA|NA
CASSEARVTSTDTQYF
TGTGCCAGCAGTGAAGCGCGGGTTACAAGCACAGATACGCAGTATTTT
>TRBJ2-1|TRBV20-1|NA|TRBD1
CSARARQGPNNEQFF
TGCAGTGCTCGAGCTCGACAGGGCCCTAACAATGAGCAGTTCTTC
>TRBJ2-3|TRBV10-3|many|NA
CAPVNTDTQYF
TGTGCCCCCGTCAACACAGATACGCAGTATTTT
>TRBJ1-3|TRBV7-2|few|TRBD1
CASSLAVGQVVSGNTIYF
TGTGCCAGCAGCTTAGCCGTGGGACAGGTTGTCTCTGGAAACACCATATATTTT
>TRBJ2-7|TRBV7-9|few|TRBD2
CASSSRGTSWYEQYF
TGTGCCAGCAGCTCGCGTGGGACTAGCTGGTACGAGCAGTACTTC
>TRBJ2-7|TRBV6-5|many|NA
CASSYGGTSDEQYF
TGTGCCAGCAGTTACGGGGGGACCTCCGACGAGCAGTACTTC
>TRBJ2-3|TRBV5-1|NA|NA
CASSLWGTFTDTQYF
TGCGCCAGCAGCTTGTGGGGGACATTCACAGATACGCAGTATTTT
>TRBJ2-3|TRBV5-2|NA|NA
CASSLAGSDTQYF
TGTGCCAGCTCACTTGCCGGGTCAGATACGCAGTATTTT
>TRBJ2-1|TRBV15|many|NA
CATSRDFGPNNEQFF
TGTGCCACCAGCCGTGATTTCGGACCGAACAATGAGCAGTTCTTC
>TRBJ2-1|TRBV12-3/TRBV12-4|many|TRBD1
CASSLELSWDRVNEQFF
TGTGCCAGCAGTTTAGAACTATCCTGGGACAGGGTTAATGAGCAGTTCTTC
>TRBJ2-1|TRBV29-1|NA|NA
CSVKPGQGAGGHYNEQFF
TGCAGCGTGAAACCGGGACAGGGAGCGGGGGGGCACTACAATGAGCAGTTCTTC
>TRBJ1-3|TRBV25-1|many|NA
CASSRGAPNTIYF
TGTGCCAGCAGCCGGGGCGCCCCAAACACCATATATTTT
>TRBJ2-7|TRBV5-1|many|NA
CASGITDGPYEQYF
TGCGCCAGCGGGATTACCGACGGACCCTACGAGCAGTACTTC
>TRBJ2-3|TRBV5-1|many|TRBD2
CASSISGRASTDTQYF
TGCGCCAGCAGCATCTCCGGGAGGGCTAGCACAGATACGCAGTATTTT
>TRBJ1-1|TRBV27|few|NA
CASSGGFKRDTEAFF
TGTGCCAGTTCGGGAGGCTTCAAGAGGGACACTGAAGCTTTCTTT
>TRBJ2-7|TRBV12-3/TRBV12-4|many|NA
CASSFGASYEQYF
TGTGCCAGCAGTTTCGGCGCCTCCTACGAGCAGTACTTC
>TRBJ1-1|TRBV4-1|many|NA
CASSQARGGPFTEAFF
TGCGCCAGCAGCCAAGCAAGGGGAGGACCGTTCACTGAAGCTTTCTTT
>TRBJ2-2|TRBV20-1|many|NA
CSASGGLDTGELFF
TGCAGTGCTTCCGGGGGGCTGGACACCGGGGAGCTGTTTTTT
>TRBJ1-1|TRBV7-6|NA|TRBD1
CASSQGTGAVAFF
TGTGCCAGCAGCCAAGGGACAGGGGCTGTGGCTTTCTTT
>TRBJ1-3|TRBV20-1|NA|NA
CSASTGSGNTIYF
TGCAGTGCCTCGACAGGCTCTGGAAACACCATATATTTT
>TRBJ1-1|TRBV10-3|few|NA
CAISEFERGGGRTAKDTEAFF
TGTGCCATCAGTGAATTTGAAAGGGGCGGAGGCCGAACCGCAAAGGACACTGAAGCTTTCTTT
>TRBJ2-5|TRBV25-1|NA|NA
CASSELGGGQETQYF
TGTGCCAGCAGTGAATTAGGGGGAGGCCAAGAGACCCAGTACTTC
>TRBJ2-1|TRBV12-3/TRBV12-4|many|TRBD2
CASRPGLAGGFEQFF
TGTGCCAGCAGGCCCGGACTAGCGGGAGGATTTGAGCAGTTCTTC
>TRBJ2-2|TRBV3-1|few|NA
CASSGVGGAANTGELFF
TGTGCCAGCAGTGGAGTCGGGGGAGCCGCGAACACCGGGGAGCTGTTTTTT
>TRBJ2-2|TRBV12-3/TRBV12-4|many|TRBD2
CASSRLAGGTGELFF
TGCGCCAGCAGCAGACTAGCGGGCGGGACCGGGGAGCTGTTTTTT
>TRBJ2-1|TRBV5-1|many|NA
CASSPRAARSYNEQFF
TGCGCCAGCAGCCCTCGGGCCGCCAGGAGCTACAATGAGCAGTTCTTC
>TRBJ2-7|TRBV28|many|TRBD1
CASSLGTGDRYEQYF
TGTGCCAGCAGTTTAGGGACAGGGGATAGGTACGAGCAGTACTTC
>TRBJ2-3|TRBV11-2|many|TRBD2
CASSLKRGASTDTQYF
TGTGCCAGCAGCTTAAAGCGGGGGGCGAGCACAGATACGCAGTATTTT
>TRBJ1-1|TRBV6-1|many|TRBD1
CGTGRALGTEAFF
TGTGGGACAGGGCGCGCCCTGGGCACTGAAGCTTTCTTT
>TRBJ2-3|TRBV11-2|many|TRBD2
CAGGEGGRTDTQYF
TGTGCCGGAGGGGAGGGAGGGAGGACAGATACGCAGTATTTT
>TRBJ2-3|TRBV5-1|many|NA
CASSFAPDTQYF
TGCGCCAGCAGCTTCGCCCCAGATACGCAGTATTTT
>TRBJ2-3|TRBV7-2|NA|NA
CASSSRGMSTDTQYF
TGTGCCAGCAGCTCCCGAGGGATGAGCACAGATACGCAGTATTTT
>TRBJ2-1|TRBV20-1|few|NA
CSARVLNEQFF
TGCAGTGCTAGAGTCCTCAATGAGCAGTTCTTC
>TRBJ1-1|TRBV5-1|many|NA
CASSFAGSTEAFF
TGCGCCAGCAGCTTCGCAGGGAGCACTGAAGCTTTCTTT
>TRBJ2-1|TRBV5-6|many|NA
CASSLGPSTYNEQFF
TGTGCCAGCAGTTTGGGCCCGAGTACCTACAATGAGCAGTTCTTC
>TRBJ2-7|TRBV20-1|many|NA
CSAREAGLYYEQYF
TGCAGTGCTAGAGAGGCAGGACTCTACTACGAGCAGTACTTC
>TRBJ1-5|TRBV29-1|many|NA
CASSTGIGQPQHF
TGCGCCAGCAGTACAGGGATAGGACAGCCCCAGCATTTT
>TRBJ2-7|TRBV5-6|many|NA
CASSFSAGEQYF
TGTGCCAGCAGCTTCTCGGCCGGCGAGCAGTACTTC
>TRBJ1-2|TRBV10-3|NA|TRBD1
CAIMSGGDLGDYGYTF
TGTGCCATCATGTCAGGGGGCGATTTAGGAGACTATGGCTACACCTTC
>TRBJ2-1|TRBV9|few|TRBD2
CASGVAGDRWNEQFF
TGTGCCAGCGGGGTAGCGGGAGATCGTTGGAATGAGCAGTTCTTC